This T cell receptor (beta chain) was documented in a study of early T cells in non-severe SARS-CoV-2 infection. The trim removed 1 base at V and 12 bases at J, leaving 5 bases unmatched. The CDR3 covers 13 residues. The germline CDR1 and CDR2 sequences are SGHTA and FQGNSA. Concerning this clonotype itself: The antigen remains undetermined.

TCRdb reanalysed the 5' RACE reads using MiXCR and keeps one entry per CDR3 protein. The repertoire holds approximately 69,000 distinct CDR3 sequences, with about an eighth as singletons. Study-wide results and limits: There was a bias toward anti-spike CD8 responses in VDJdb matching, which missed private and CD4 specificities.

This chain connects TRBV7-2 to TRBJ1-1; 10 nucleotides line up with TRBD1. The TCR comes from an adult who was a healthcare worker with PCR-confirmed SARS-CoV-2 infection or an uninfected control (not recorded which). The material sequenced was whole blood, taken at baseline. The CDR3 loop reads CASSLGQGAGSFF. The CDR3 DNA reads as TGTGCCAGCAGCTTAGGACAGGGGGCGGGATCTTTCTTT. Combining the CDR3 with reference TRBV7-2 and TRBJ1-1 gives the whole variable domain GAGVSQSPSNKVTEKGKDVELRCDPISGHTALYWYRQSLGQGLEFLIYFQGNSAPDKSGLPSDRFSAERTGGSVSTLTIQRTQQEDSAVYLCASSLGQGAGSFFGQGTRLTVV.